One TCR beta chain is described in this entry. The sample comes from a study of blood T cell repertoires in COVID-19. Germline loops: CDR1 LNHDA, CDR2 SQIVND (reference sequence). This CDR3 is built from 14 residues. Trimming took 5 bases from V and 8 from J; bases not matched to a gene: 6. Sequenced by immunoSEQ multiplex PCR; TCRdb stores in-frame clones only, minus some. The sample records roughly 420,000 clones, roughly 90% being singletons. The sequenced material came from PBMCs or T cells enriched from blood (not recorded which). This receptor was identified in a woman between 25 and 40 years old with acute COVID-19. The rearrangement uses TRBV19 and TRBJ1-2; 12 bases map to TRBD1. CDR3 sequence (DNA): TGTGCCAGTAGTCCAGGGACAGGGGGCTCGGGCTACACCTTC. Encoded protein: CASSPGTGGSGYTF.